These 22 T cell receptor beta chains were sequenced from one sample in a study of blood T cells in healthy people across ages. Together with a sample-barcoded 5' primer, a J-beta primer mix was included in a second PCR lasting about 6 to 11 cycles. One entry per CDR3 protein, called by TCRdb with MiXCR from the 5' RACE reads. The sample records 1.8 million or so distinct CDR3 sequences, about 39% being singletons. Material for sequencing was blood. The receptors shown here come from a human donor in good health.

The genes are TRBV6-2 or TRBV6-3 and TRBJ1-2; D gene ambiguous. V shed 2 bases and J shed 8 bases, with 21 bases lying between them. The V gene's germline CDR1 is MNHEY and CDR2 SVGEGT. The CDR3 consists of 16 residues. The CDR3 loop reads CASSYNGGYSGWGYTF. The CDR3 DNA sequence: TGTGCCAGCAGTTACAACGGCGGTTACTCGGGGTGGGGCTACACCTTC.

The V gene is TRBV18, the J gene TRBJ2-1, with 7 bases that match TRBD1. The CDR3 has 15 amino acids. J gave up 10 bases and V 3 bases, and 12 bases lay outside the gene matches. Germline CDR1 reads KGHSH; CDR2 reads LQKENI. In nucleotides, the CDR3 is TGTGCCAGCTCACCTCGGACAGGCGTCCCGCGCGAGCAGTTCTTC. Translating it yields CASSPRTGVPREQFF.

Worth noting for this clonotype: A clone one base away is much larger, so this may be a read error. The final CDR3 position lacks the conserved phenylalanine or tryptophan, pointing to a likely read error. The chain recombines TRBV7-2 with TRBJ2-7, with TRBD2 identical over 14 bases. Losses at the gene ends were 4 bases for V and 7 bases for J; bases not matched to a gene: 6. CDR1 is SGHTA and CDR2 is FQGNSA in the germline V gene. The CDR3 contains 15 residues. The CDR3 nucleotides read TGTGCCAGCAGCTCGACTAGCGGGGGGGCAGGTGAGCAGTACTGC. Protein product: CASSSTSGGAGEQYC.

V usage is TRBV25-1 and J usage is TRBJ2-7; D unresolved. Germline lookup yields CDR1 MGHDK and CDR2 SYGVNS. The CDR3 extends over 14 amino acids. Trimming pared 1 base from V and 1 base from J, leaving 8 bases between. The DNA of the CDR3 is TGTGCCAGCAGTGAATTGACGGCGTCCTACGAGCAGTACTTC. The encoded protein is CASSELTASYEQYF.

The V call is TRBV2, the J call TRBJ2-3; possible D gene TRBD2, 5 bases. CDR1 is SNHLY and CDR2 is FYNNEI in the germline V gene. The CDR3 contains 13 residues. The germline V and J ends were trimmed by 8 bases and 4 bases, with 13 bases remaining between them. The CDR3 loop reads CASALAVPDTQYF. CDR3 sequence (DNA): TGTGCCAGCGCGCTAGCTGTCCCAGATACGCAGTATTTT.

This CDR3 reads CASRPQRTFGETQYF. Here the CDR3 DNA reads TGTGCCAGCAGACCTCAGAGGACATTTGGGGAGACCCAGTACTTC. V gene TRBV28 combines with J gene TRBJ2-5; tentatively, D is TRBD1 (5 bases). The V gene lost 6 bases and the J gene lost 5 bases, with 19 bases spanning the gap. This CDR3 has 15 residues. Germline V gives CDR1 MDHEN, CDR2 SYDVKM.

The genes are TRBV7-9 and TRBJ1-2, with no clear D. This CDR3 is built from 12 residues. The V and J ends lost 2 bases and 8 bases respectively, with 9 bases between them. Germline V gene lookup returns CDR1 SEHNR and CDR2 FQNEAQ (reference sequence). DNA for the CDR3: TGTGCCAGCAGCTTACCGACTGGGGGCTACACCTTC. This gives the protein CASSLPTGGYTF.

The chain has TRBV4-1 and TRBJ2-5, with D unresolved. The germline gives CDR1 MGHRA, CDR2 YSYEKL. CDR3 length: 16 amino acids. Trimming removed 1 base from V and 5 bases from J, with 17 bases in between. The CDR3 sequence is CASSQAFGVQGETQYF. CDR3 nucleotide sequence: TGCGCCAGCAGCCAAGCTTTTGGGGTTCAAGGGGAGACCCAGTACTTC.

The sample holds a few counts of this clonotype. The chain joins TRBV4-3 to TRBJ2-3; D unresolved. From germline, CDR1 is LGHNA and CDR2 YSLEER. V was shortened by 0 bases and J by 6 bases, with 13 bases between the two germline ends. CDR3 size: 15 residues. CDR3 sequence reads: CASSQDPGGADTQYF. The CDR3 DNA sequence: TGCGCCAGCAGCCAAGATCCGGGTGGAGCGGATACGCAGTATTTT.

The table lists this clonotype with a few counts. V and J are TRBV29-1 and TRBJ2-7, with D perhaps matching TRBD1 (5 bases). There are 12 residues in the CDR3. V lost 1 base, J lost 5 bases, and 9 bases lay in between. The germline gives CDR1 SQVTM, CDR2 ANQGSEA. CDR3 region: CSVEGQGNEQYF. CDR3 DNA sequence: TGCAGCGTTGAAGGCCAGGGAAACGAGCAGTACTTC.

J is TRBJ2-3 and V is TRBV7-3, with D perhaps matching TRBD2 (5 bases). The CDR3 runs to 16 residues. Germline values: CDR1 SGHTA, CDR2 FQGTGA. V gave up 1 base and J gave up 0 bases, with 11 bases separating them. The CDR3 coding sequence is TGTGCCAGCAGCTTAATGCGGGCAGGTAGCACAGATACGCAGTATTTT. Its translation: CASSLMRAGSTDTQYF.

This clonotype was counted a few times. The chain has TRBV10-3 and TRBJ2-7, with TRBD1 matching over 8 bases. The J segment lost 3 bases and the V segment lost 6 bases, leaving 7 bases of the junction unmatched. The germline gives CDR1 ENHRY, CDR2 SYGVKD. The CDR3 extends over 14 amino acids. The CDR3 loop is CAISPGQDDYEQYF. CDR3 bases: TGTGCCATCAGCCCGGGACAGGACGACTACGAGCAGTACTTC.

This clonotype was seen more than once but under ten times. This sequence joins TRBV6-5 and TRBJ2-5; 8 bases align to TRBD2. CDR1 is MNHEY, CDR2 SVGAGI, per germline. J lost 4 bases, V lost 6 bases, and 10 bases had no gene match. This CDR3 contains 15 residues. CDR3 residues: CASSQGRAGGETQYF. The DNA of the CDR3 is TGTGCCAGCAGCCAGGGGCGGGCGGGGGGAGAGACCCAGTACTTC.

This clonotype was seen at least ten times. V and J are TRBV6-5 and TRBJ1-2; D remains ambiguous. Germline V gene sequence: CDR1 MNHEY, CDR2 SVGAGI. V lost 0 bases to trimming and J lost 0 bases, with 8 bases between them. The length of the CDR3 is 15 residues. DNA for the CDR3: TGTGCCAGCAGTTACTCCTCACACTCTAACTATGGCTACACCTTC. This translates into CASSYSSHSNYGYTF.

This chain links TRBV29-1 with TRBJ1-1, with no clear D. V dropped 7 bases and J dropped 2 bases, with 11 bases sitting between them. CDR3 length: 12 residues. The germline CDR1 and CDR2 sequences are SQVTM and ANQGSEA. CDR3 sequence: CSALAVNTEAFF. The CDR3 nucleotides read TGCAGCGCCTTGGCAGTAAACACTGAAGCTTTCTTT.

This sequence joins TRBV7-2 and TRBJ2-3; D gene uncertain. The CDR3 loop spans 15 amino acids. The germline CDR1 and CDR2 sequences are SGHTA and FQGNSA. The V gene lost 7 bases and the J gene lost 2 bases, with 16 bases spanning the gap. The CDR3 DNA reads TGTGCCAGCAACTGGGCGGTCTCCTCCACAGATACGCAGTATTTT. Residues: CASNWAVSSTDTQYF. Looking up the rest from reference TRBV7-2 and TRBJ2-3 gives the full variable domain: GAGVSQSPSNKVTEKGKDVELRCDPISGHTALYWYRQSLGQGLEFLIYFQGNSAPDKSGLPSDRFSAERTGGSVSTLTIQRTQQEDSAVYLCASNWAVSSTDTQYFGPGTRLTVL.

This clonotype was found a few times. This chain joins TRBV12-3 or TRBV12-4 and TRBJ1-6; no clear D. V dropped 4 bases and J dropped 12 bases, with 13 bases sitting between them. The CDR3 spans 13 residues. The CDR3, as DNA: TGTGCCAGCAGTTCACAGACCCACCTACCCCTCCACTTT. Protein product: CASSSQTHLPLHF.

This clonotype was recorded many times. The chain carries TRBV5-1 and TRBJ2-3; 13 bases agree with TRBD2. This CDR3 spans 20 amino acids. Germline trimming cut 4 bases from V and 4 bases from J; bases unmatched to any gene: 18. Germline V gene sequence: CDR1 SGHRS, CDR2 YFSETQ. The CDR3 loop reads CASSRSGLERLAGGSDTQYF. The CDR3 DNA sequence: TGCGCCAGCAGCCGTTCAGGACTAGAGAGACTAGCGGGGGGTTCAGATACGCAGTATTTT.

Only one count was recorded for this clonotype. The rearrangement uses TRBV7-8 and TRBJ1-1; D is unclear. Germline V CDR1 and CDR2: SGHVS, FQNEAQ. CDR3 size: 17 residues. Trimming stripped 1 base from V and 0 bases from J, with 15 bases between. This CDR3 reads CASSLVETPLMNTEAFF. CDR3 bases: TGTGCCAGCAGCTTAGTTGAGACGCCCCTTATGAACACTGAAGCTTTCTTT.

As DNA, the CDR3 is TGTGCCACCAGTGACCGGCGGGGGGCTTACAATGAGCAGTTCTTC. Translation: CATSDRRGAYNEQFF. This chain links TRBV24-1 with TRBJ2-1; 8 bases are shared with TRBD2. Germline values: CDR1 KGHDR, CDR2 SFDVKD. The CDR3 extends over 15 amino acids. V shed 4 bases and J 4 bases; nucleotides not matched to a gene: 5.

The chain carries TRBV10-3 and TRBJ2-3; no firm D call. Germline V gives CDR1 ENHRY, CDR2 SYGVKD. The ends were cut back, 10 bases at V and 5 bases at J, with 22 bases in the middle. The CDR3 length is 15 residues. CDR3 residues: CATQARLGSGDTQYF. The DNA for the CDR3 is TGTGCCACCCAGGCCCGCCTTGGATCTGGAGATACGCAGTATTTT.

About this clonotype: Germline is not matched at one junction end, which may reflect a read error. The chain is built from TRBV5-1 and TRBJ2-6; a weak D match, TRBD1 (5 bases). The germline V gene encodes CDR1 SGHRS and CDR2 YFSETQ. CDR3 size: 15 residues. The CDR3 region has the DNA TGCGCCAGCAGCTTGGAACAGACTGGGGCCAACGTCCGGACTTTC. This translates into CASSLEQTGANVRTF.